The clone carrying this T cell receptor (beta chain) was detected a few times. No antigen is known for it. This CDR3 has 13 amino acids. Trimming removed 2 bases from V and 2 bases from J, with 7 bases in between. Per the germline V gene, CDR1 is DFQATT and CDR2 is SNEGSKA (reference sequence). The data belong to a study of response to subunit inactivated influenza vaccine. The study, taken as a whole, reports: Every seasonal influenza vaccination brings in few new T cells, the authors suggested.

TCRdb independently ran MiXCR on the RT-PCR reads; one entry per CDR3 protein. The sample contains some 520,000 distinct CDR3 sequences, 16% of which appear only once. This chain connects TRBV20-1 to TRBJ1-5; D is uncertain. The sequenced sample was CD4+ T cells sorted from PBMCs, obtained around 2 years after vaccination. The receptor comes from a man between 50 and 69 years old who received an inactivated influenza vaccine. The CDR3 loop reads CSARRVGNQPQHF. As DNA, the CDR3 is TGCAGTGCTAGAAGGGTAGGCAATCAGCCCCAGCATTTT.